A selection of T cell receptor beta chains follows, all from one sample in a study of blood T cell repertoires in COVID-19. Clones were read by immunoSEQ multiplex PCR, and TCRdb kept only the in-frame ones, dropping some. The sample shows over 250,000 clones, approximately 88% of them seen only once. The sample was PBMCs or T cells enriched from blood (not recorded which). These receptors were collected from a woman under 30 who had recovered from COVID-19. CDR3s include the opening cysteine and the closing phenylalanine or tryptophan. The order of the fields is clone size, V gene, D gene, J gene, CDR3 protein, CDR3 DNA. The D gene is left open where the match is weak. Size tells how often a clone was seen (once, few, many) or the class of an expanded clone, and some rows leave it out.

clone_size: -
v_call: TRBV19
d_call: -
j_call: TRBJ1-4
cdr3_aa: CASSPTSGATNEKLFF
cdr3_nt: TGTGCCAGTAGTCCTACGTCAGGGGCAACTAATGAAAAACTGTTTTTT

clone_size: -
v_call: TRBV19
d_call: -
j_call: TRBJ1-2
cdr3_aa: CATRKGDYGYTF
cdr3_nt: TGTGCCACCCGTAAAGGGGACTATGGCTACACCTTC

clone_size: -
v_call: TRBV28
d_call: -
j_call: TRBJ1-2
cdr3_aa: CASRTANYGYTF
cdr3_nt: TGTGCCAGCAGAACAGCTAACTATGGCTACACCTTC

clone_size: once
v_call: TRBV28
d_call: TRBD2
j_call: TRBJ2-1
cdr3_aa: CASSQTGTSGYNEQFF
cdr3_nt: TGTGCCAGCAGTCAAACCGGGACTAGCGGATACAATGAGCAGTTCTTC

clone_size: -
v_call: TRBV5-1
d_call: TRBD1
j_call: TRBJ2-3
cdr3_aa: CASSSNTGAPDTQYF
cdr3_nt: TGCGCCAGCAGCTCGAACACAGGGGCGCCAGATACGCAGTATTTT

clone_size: once
v_call: TRBV20-1
d_call: -
j_call: TRBJ1-6
cdr3_aa: CSASREPNKDSPLHF
cdr3_nt: TGCAGTGCTAGTCGGGAGCCGAATAAAGATTCACCCCTCCACTTT

clone_size: few
v_call: TRBV7-6
d_call: -
j_call: TRBJ1-3
cdr3_aa: CASSLGVALGASSGNTIYF
cdr3_nt: TGTGCCAGCAGCTTAGGGGTAGCCTTAGGGGCGAGCTCTGGAAACACCATATATTTT

clone_size: -
v_call: TRBV5-6
d_call: -
j_call: TRBJ1-6
cdr3_aa: CASSLEGTGDSPLHF
cdr3_nt: TGTGCCAGCAGCTTGGAGGGGACGGGGGATTCACCCCTCCACTTT

clone_size: -
v_call: TRBV5-8
d_call: TRBD1
j_call: TRBJ2-1
cdr3_aa: CASNLEAQGQFDNEQFF
cdr3_nt: TGTGCCAGCAACCTAGAGGCCCAGGGACAGTTCGACAATGAGCAGTTCTTC

clone_size: -
v_call: TRBV4-3
d_call: -
j_call: TRBJ1-6
cdr3_aa: CASSQDFSQAHIGSPLHF
cdr3_nt: TGCGCCAGCAGCCAAGATTTCAGCCAGGCCCATATAGGTTCACCCCTCCACTTT

clone_size: -
v_call: TRBV5-6
d_call: -
j_call: TRBJ2-1
cdr3_aa: CASLGAAYNEQFF
cdr3_nt: TGTGCCAGCCTGGGGGCGGCCTACAATGAGCAGTTCTTC

clone_size: -
v_call: TRBV5-1
d_call: -
j_call: TRBJ1-1
cdr3_aa: CASSSGTLANTEAFF
cdr3_nt: TGCGCCAGCAGCTCTGGGACATTAGCGAACACTGAAGCTTTCTTT

clone_size: -
v_call: TRBV7-2
d_call: -
j_call: TRBJ1-2
cdr3_aa: CASSSINYGYTF
cdr3_nt: TGTGCCAGCAGCTCCATTAACTATGGCTACACCTTC

clone_size: -
v_call: TRBV7-9
d_call: -
j_call: TRBJ1-1
cdr3_aa: CASSLTGMNTEAFF
cdr3_nt: TGTGCCAGCAGCCTCACGGGGATGAACACTGAAGCTTTCTTT

clone_size: -
v_call: TRBV29-1
d_call: -
j_call: TRBJ1-1
cdr3_aa: CSVEDLPGGTEAFF
cdr3_nt: TGCAGCGTTGAAGACTTACCGGGGGGTACTGAAGCTTTCTTT

clone_size: -
v_call: TRBV27
d_call: -
j_call: TRBJ1-5
cdr3_aa: CATRDGDRRNSNQPQHF
cdr3_nt: TGTGCCACACGCGACGGAGACAGACGTAATAGCAATCAGCCCCAGCATTTT

clone_size: -
v_call: TRBV19
d_call: -
j_call: TRBJ2-7
cdr3_aa: CASRRTESYEQYF
cdr3_nt: TGTGCCAGCAGAAGGACAGAATCCTACGAGCAGTACTTC

clone_size: -
v_call: TRBV5-1
d_call: -
j_call: TRBJ2-3
cdr3_aa: CASSLALDSDTQYF
cdr3_nt: TGCGCCAGCAGCTTGGCCTTAGATTCAGATACGCAGTATTTT

clone_size: -
v_call: TRBV13
d_call: TRBD2
j_call: TRBJ2-7
cdr3_aa: CASSWTSETYEQYF
cdr3_nt: TGTGCCAGCAGCTGGACTAGCGAAACCTACGAGCAGTACTTC

clone_size: -
v_call: TRBV9
d_call: -
j_call: TRBJ2-7
cdr3_aa: CASSVAPGHSYEQYF
cdr3_nt: TGTGCCAGCAGCGTAGCGCCGGGACACTCCTACGAGCAGTACTTC

clone_size: -
v_call: TRBV7-6
d_call: -
j_call: TRBJ1-4
cdr3_aa: CASSLGAREKLFF
cdr3_nt: TGTGCCAGCAGCTTAGGGGCCCGGGAAAAACTGTTTTTT

clone_size: once
v_call: TRBV7-9
d_call: -
j_call: TRBJ1-1
cdr3_aa: CASSLSGIMNTEAFF
cdr3_nt: TGTGCCAGCAGCTTATCCGGGATCATGAACACTGAAGCTTTCTTT

clone_size: -
v_call: TRBV25-1
d_call: -
j_call: TRBJ1-1
cdr3_aa: CASTPMRGHPEAFF
cdr3_nt: TGTGCCAGCACACCTATGAGGGGACACCCCGAAGCTTTCTTT

clone_size: -
v_call: TRBV5-4
d_call: TRBD1
j_call: TRBJ1-2
cdr3_aa: CASSLDRTGALYGYTF
cdr3_nt: TGTGCCAGCAGCCTGGATCGGACAGGGGCCCTTTATGGCTACACCTTC

clone_size: -
v_call: TRBV7-2
d_call: -
j_call: TRBJ2-6
cdr3_aa: CASRFQVSGANVLTF
cdr3_nt: TGTGCCAGCAGATTTCAGGTCTCTGGGGCCAACGTCCTGACTTTC

clone_size: -
v_call: TRBV28
d_call: TRBD1
j_call: TRBJ1-2
cdr3_aa: CASSSQGEDYGYTF
cdr3_nt: TGTGCCAGCAGTTCACAGGGGGAGGACTATGGCTACACCTTC

clone_size: few
v_call: TRBV9
d_call: TRBD1
j_call: TRBJ1-2
cdr3_aa: CASSPRDSNYGYTF
cdr3_nt: TGTGCCAGCAGCCCACGGGACAGTAACTATGGCTACACCTTC

clone_size: -
v_call: TRBV3-1/TRBV3-2
d_call: TRBD2
j_call: TRBJ2-7
cdr3_aa: CASSLGSGSSSYEQYF
cdr3_nt: TGTGCCAGCAGCCTCGGTAGCGGGTCGAGCTCCTACGAGCAGTACTTC

clone_size: -
v_call: TRBV19
d_call: TRBD1
j_call: TRBJ1-2
cdr3_aa: CASRRQGQSYGYTF
cdr3_nt: TGTGCCAGTAGGCGACAGGGCCAATCCTATGGCTACACCTTC

clone_size: -
v_call: TRBV18
d_call: -
j_call: TRBJ2-7
cdr3_aa: CASSPPFGTHEQYF
cdr3_nt: TGTGCCAGCTCACCCCCTTTCGGGACTCACGAGCAGTACTTC

clone_size: -
v_call: TRBV15
d_call: TRBD1
j_call: TRBJ2-4
cdr3_aa: CATSSWGTEKNIQYF
cdr3_nt: TGTGCCACCAGCAGCTGGGGGACAGAAAAAAACATTCAGTACTTC

clone_size: -
v_call: TRBV6-5
d_call: -
j_call: TRBJ1-4
cdr3_aa: CASSQKGWEKLFF
cdr3_nt: TGTGCCAGCAGCCAGAAGGGGTGGGAAAAACTGTTTTTT

clone_size: few
v_call: TRBV6-2/TRBV6-3
d_call: -
j_call: TRBJ2-7
cdr3_aa: CASSYSTSSYEQYF
cdr3_nt: TGTGCCAGCAGTTACTCGACTAGCTCCTACGAGCAGTACTTC

clone_size: -
v_call: TRBV7-3
d_call: TRBD1
j_call: TRBJ1-3
cdr3_aa: CASRQGSGNTIYF
cdr3_nt: TGTGCCAGCAGACAGGGGTCTGGAAACACCATATATTTT

clone_size: once
v_call: TRBV4-2
d_call: -
j_call: TRBJ2-7
cdr3_aa: CASSPDFVGGEQYF
cdr3_nt: TGTGCCAGCAGCCCCGACTTTGTGGGAGGCGAGCAGTACTTC

clone_size: -
v_call: TRBV2
d_call: -
j_call: TRBJ1-6
cdr3_aa: CASSEVPTVLGAPLHF
cdr3_nt: TGTGCCAGCAGTGAAGTACCTACTGTGCTCGGGGCACCCCTCCACTTT

clone_size: -
v_call: TRBV11-2
d_call: -
j_call: TRBJ2-5
cdr3_aa: CASSLIPLGGGFRTQYF
cdr3_nt: TGTGCCAGCAGCTTAATTCCCCTAGGCGGTGGGTTTAGGACCCAGTACTTC

clone_size: -
v_call: TRBV19
d_call: TRBD1
j_call: TRBJ1-4
cdr3_aa: CASSSRILQGRSEKLFF
cdr3_nt: TGTGCCAGTAGTTCTCGAATTCTACAGGGGAGATCTGAAAAACTGTTTTTT

clone_size: -
v_call: TRBV16
d_call: TRBD1
j_call: TRBJ1-5
cdr3_aa: CASSLGQDNQPQHF
cdr3_nt: TGTGCCAGCAGCCTGGGACAGGACAATCAGCCCCAGCATTTT

clone_size: -
v_call: TRBV3-1/TRBV3-2
d_call: TRBD2
j_call: TRBJ2-3
cdr3_aa: CASSQELAGSTDTQYF
cdr3_nt: TGTGCCAGCAGCCAAGAACTAGCGGGGTCCACAGATACGCAGTATTTT

clone_size: -
v_call: TRBV5-6
d_call: TRBD1
j_call: TRBJ1-5
cdr3_aa: CASSLGFGTGASPQHF
cdr3_nt: TGTGCCAGCAGCTTGGGCTTCGGGACAGGGGCTTCCCCCCAGCATTTT

clone_size: -
v_call: TRBV6-4
d_call: -
j_call: TRBJ2-3
cdr3_aa: CASSFRGALADTQYF
cdr3_nt: TGTGCCAGCAGCTTCCGGGGGGCTTTAGCAGATACGCAGTATTTT

clone_size: -
v_call: TRBV5-1
d_call: TRBD1
j_call: TRBJ2-7
cdr3_aa: CASSLGDRDLYEQYF
cdr3_nt: TGCGCCAGCAGCTTAGGGGACAGGGATCTCTACGAGCAGTACTTC

clone_size: -
v_call: TRBV28
d_call: -
j_call: TRBJ1-5
cdr3_aa: CASRLALGNQPQHF
cdr3_nt: TGTGCCAGCAGATTGGCTTTGGGCAATCAGCCCCAGCATTTT

clone_size: -
v_call: TRBV5-6
d_call: TRBD1
j_call: TRBJ1-2
cdr3_aa: CASSLVGDRIYGYTF
cdr3_nt: TGTGCCAGCAGCTTGGTGGGGGACAGAATTTATGGCTACACCTTC

clone_size: -
v_call: TRBV9
d_call: TRBD1
j_call: TRBJ1-6
cdr3_aa: CASSPETGESSPLHF
cdr3_nt: TGTGCCAGCAGCCCTGAAACAGGGGAAAGTTCACCCCTCCACTTT

clone_size: -
v_call: TRBV18
d_call: TRBD2
j_call: TRBJ2-2
cdr3_aa: CASSPGSGSGNTGELFF
cdr3_nt: TGTGCCAGCTCACCGGGCAGCGGGAGTGGTAACACCGGGGAGCTGTTTTTT

clone_size: -
v_call: TRBV5-1
d_call: -
j_call: TRBJ2-7
cdr3_aa: CASSLEQGNGEQYF
cdr3_nt: TGCGCCAGCAGCTTGGAACAGGGTAATGGAGAGCAGTACTTC

clone_size: -
v_call: TRBV5-6
d_call: -
j_call: TRBJ2-3
cdr3_aa: CASSSRAGGSTDTQYF
cdr3_nt: TGTGCCAGCAGCTCACGAGCAGGGGGGAGCACAGATACGCAGTATTTT

clone_size: -
v_call: TRBV5-1
d_call: -
j_call: TRBJ2-3
cdr3_aa: CASSLPQATDTQYF
cdr3_nt: TGCGCCAGCAGCTTGCCCCAGGCCACAGATACGCAGTATTTT

clone_size: -
v_call: TRBV10-3
d_call: -
j_call: TRBJ1-3
cdr3_aa: CAISESGSASSGNTIYF
cdr3_nt: TGTGCCATCAGTGAGTCAGGGAGTGCGAGCTCTGGAAACACCATATATTTT